The next 22 T cell receptor beta chains were all read from a single sample in a study of tumor-infiltrating lymphocytes in localized non-small cell lung cancer. Some clones are missing from TCRdb's copy, which holds only in-frame ones; the method was immunoSEQ multiplex PCR. The sample records fewer than 15,000 clones, 67% being singletons. The sequencing sample was made of uninvolved lung tissue not adjacent to the tumor. Source of these receptors: a human donor with non-small cell lung cancer.

The chain couples TRBV7-2 to TRBJ2-4; D is perhaps TRBD2 (6 bases). The CDR3 runs to 16 residues. Trimming pared 0 bases from V and 5 bases from J, leaving 14 bases between. Germline V CDR1 and CDR2: SGHTA, FQGNSA. The CDR3 nucleotides read TGTGCCAGCAGCTTAGCGCGGGGCAGGTTCCAAAACATTCAGTACTTC. As protein: CASSLARGRFQNIQYF.

This clone was recorded a few times. V usage is TRBV19 and J usage is TRBJ2-2; 8 bases agree with TRBD1. V lost 9 bases and J lost 0; bases outside the gene matches: 3. Germline V CDR1 and CDR2: LNHDA, SQIVND (reference sequence). The CDR3 consists of 14 residues. Written as DNA, the CDR3 is TGTGCCAGCATGGACAGGGCGAACACCGGGGAGCTGTTTTTT. Protein sequence: CASMDRANTGELFF.

Only a few counts were recorded for this clone. The rearrangement uses TRBV7-8 and TRBJ1-2; weak D call: TRBD1 (5 bases). The V end lost 1 base, the J end lost 6 bases, and 12 bases lay between the germline ends. From germline, CDR1 is SGHVS and CDR2 FQNEAQ. The CDR3 covers 14 residues. The CDR3 region has the DNA TGTGCCAGCAGCTTAGTGTCCAGGGTCCATGGCTACACCTTC. Translated: CASSLVSRVHGYTF.

The V gene is TRBV7-2, the J gene TRBJ2-7; 8 bases are shared with TRBD1. V was clipped by 4 bases and J by 6 bases; unmatched bases: 14. The germline CDR1 and CDR2 sequences are SGHTA and FQGNSA. The CDR3 contains 16 residues. CDR3 DNA: TGTGCCAGCAGCTCAGGGGGCCCGGCAGGGCTCTCCGAGCAGTACTTC. It translates to CASSSGGPAGLSEQYF. Supplemented by reference TRBV7-2 and TRBJ2-7, the full variable domain reads GAGVSQSPSNKVTEKGKDVELRCDPISGHTALYWYRQSLGQGLEFLIYFQGNSAPDKSGLPSDRFSAERTGGSVSTLTIQRTQQEDSAVYLCASSSGGPAGLSEQYFGPGTRLTVT.

The chain uses TRBV11-2 and TRBJ2-1, with 8 bases that match TRBD1. V shed 5 bases and J 10 bases; nucleotides not matched to a gene: 7. Looked up from germline, CDR1 is SGHAT and CDR2 is FQNNGV. CDR3 length: 13 amino acids. CDR3 nucleotide sequence: TGTGCCAGCAGCAAGGACAGGGAAGGCGAGCAGTTCTTC. This sequence encodes CASSKDREGEQFF.

The V and J genes are TRBV19 and TRBJ1-3; tentatively, D is TRBD1 (5 bases). The germline V gene has CDR1 LNHDA and CDR2 SQIVND (reference sequence). The CDR3 is 16 amino acids. Deletions cut 7 bases from V and 2 bases from J, with 18 bases between. CDR3 amino acids: CASMGFGASPGNTIYF. As DNA, the CDR3 is TGTGCCAGTATGGGATTCGGGGCGAGCCCTGGAAACACCATATATTTT. Together with reference TRBV19 and TRBJ1-3, the CDR3 gives the full variable domain: DGGITQSPKYLFRKEGQNVTLSCEQNLNHDAMYWYRQDPGQGLRLIYYSQIVNDFQKGDIAEGYSVSREKKESFPLTVTSAQKNPTAFYLCASMGFGASPGNTIYFGEGSWLTVV.

The rearrangement links TRBV10-2 to TRBJ1-1, with 7 bases that match TRBD1. CDR1 is WSHSY, CDR2 SAAADI, per germline. The CDR3 loop spans 14 amino acids. The V segment lost 8 bases and the J segment 4 bases; nucleotides outside the gene matches: 10. CDR3 DNA sequence: TGCGCCAGCCGATCCAACAGGGGAAGCACTGAAGCTTTCTTT. As protein: CASRSNRGSTEAFF.

CDR3 nucleotide sequence: TGTGCCAGCAGTGAAGCGCTAGGGCGGGAGACCCAGTACTTC. Translating it yields CASSEALGRETQYF. The chain couples TRBV2 to TRBJ2-5; D is undetermined. The CDR3 extends over 14 amino acids. The germline V and J ends were trimmed by 0 bases and 5 bases, with 10 bases remaining between them. CDR1 SNHLY and CDR2 FYNNEI come from the germline V gene.

This chain uses TRBV4-1 with TRBJ1-1, with 7 bases aligning to TRBD1. V dropped 0 bases and J dropped 3; count of bases not matched to a gene: 4. CDR1 is MGHRA and CDR2 is YSYEKL in the germline V gene. The CDR3 covers 15 residues. As DNA, the CDR3 is TGCGCCAGCAGCCAAGAAAGGACAGGCCACACTGAAGCTTTCTTT. This sequence encodes CASSQERTGHTEAFF.

The rearrangement links TRBV29-1 to TRBJ1-1; D gene unclear. This CDR3 spans 14 amino acids. Germline V gene data show CDR1 as SQVTM and CDR2 as ANQGSEA. V lost 0 bases and J 2 bases, leaving 10 bases between the germline ends. The CDR3 region has the DNA TGCAGCGTTGAAGAGCGGGGTAGAAACACTGAAGCTTTCTTT. Amino acid sequence: CSVEERGRNTEAFF.

The rearrangement uses TRBV19 and TRBJ1-3; D is ambiguous. Deletions cut 5 bases from V and 0 bases from J, with 8 bases between. The CDR3 consists of 14 residues. From germline, CDR1 is LNHDA and CDR2 SQIVND (reference sequence). The CDR3 here is CASSFGSSGNTIYF. DNA for the CDR3: TGTGCCAGTAGTTTCGGAAGCTCTGGAAACACCATATATTTT.

This clone was found a few times. The genes are TRBV10-2 and TRBJ1-3; no firm D call. Trimming pared 2 bases from V and 4 bases from J, leaving 6 bases between. Germline V gene data show CDR1 as WSHSY and CDR2 as SAAADI. The CDR3 has 13 amino acids. CDR3 nucleotides: TGCGCCAGCAGTGAGACATCCGGAAACACCATATATTTT. This codes for CASSETSGNTIYF.

The chain links TRBV7-9 to TRBJ1-1; maybe TRBD1 (5 bases). V was shortened by 0 bases and J by 1 base, with 12 bases between the two germline ends. The CDR3 length is 16 residues. Germline CDR1 and CDR2: SEHNR and FQNEAQ (reference sequence). The DNA for the CDR3 is TGTGCCAGCAGCTTAGCCGGGGCCGGCGGGAACACTGAAGCTTTCTTT. Translated: CASSLAGAGGNTEAFF.

The chain combines TRBV11-2 with TRBJ2-2, with a weak D call TRBD1 (6 bases). V was clipped by 1 base and J by 2 bases, with 8 bases between them. Germline V lookup: CDR1 SGHAT, CDR2 FQNNGV. The CDR3 has 15 residues. As DNA, the CDR3 is TGTGCCAGCAGCTTAGTCAGGGGCAACACCGGGGAGCTGTTTTTT. Amino acid sequence: CASSLVRGNTGELFF.

The chain links TRBV7-2 to TRBJ1-1; D gene ambiguous. V was cut by 2 bases and J by 2 bases, with 9 bases left in between. Germline V gene lookup returns CDR1 SGHTA and CDR2 FQGNSA. There are 14 residues in the CDR3. CDR3 residues: CASSLISRNTEAFF. CDR3 bases: TGTGCCAGCAGCTTAATATCTCGTAACACTGAAGCTTTCTTT.

The table lists this clone with a few counts. The chain employs TRBV4-3 and TRBJ1-3; D gene unclear. The germline V gene encodes CDR1 LGHNA and CDR2 YSLEER. This CDR3 contains 13 residues. Trimming removed 2 bases from V and 4 bases from J, with 6 bases in between. The CDR3 region is CASSQSGGNTIYF. The CDR3 bases are TGCGCCAGCAGCCAATCAGGAGGAAACACCATATATTTT.

The rearrangement joins TRBV10-1 to TRBJ2-7; possibly TRBD1 for D (5 bases). Germline assignment: CDR1 WNHNN and CDR2 SYGVQD (reference sequence). V lost 2 bases and J lost 0, with 5 bases in between. This CDR3 contains 13 residues. CDR3 sequence (DNA): TGCGCCAGCAGTGAGGACAGCTCCTACGAGCAGTACTTC. This codes for CASSEDSSYEQYF.

The chain joins TRBV15 to TRBJ1-5, with no clear D. The germline V gene has CDR1 LNHNV and CDR2 YYDKDF (reference sequence). The length of the CDR3 is 15 residues. Trimming left V 0 bases short and J 5 bases short, with 11 bases between. The CDR3 nucleotides are TGTGCCACCAGCAGAGAAGTCCTGGGGTATCAGCCCCAGCATTTT. It specifies CATSREVLGYQPQHF.

This chain links TRBV6-5 with TRBJ2-3; the D is unclear. Trimming stripped 5 bases from V and 2 bases from J, with 8 bases between. Germline V gene sequence: CDR1 MNHEY, CDR2 SVGAGI. The CDR3 length is 13 residues. Here the CDR3 reads CASSRPYTDTQYF. CDR3 sequence (DNA): TGTGCCAGCAGTCGTCCCTACACAGATACGCAGTATTTT.

J is TRBJ2-1 and V is TRBV2; 12 positions agree with TRBD2. The CDR3 runs 13 residues. Germline loops: CDR1 SNHLY, CDR2 FYNNEI. V shed 5 bases and J 10 bases; nucleotides not matched to a gene: 3. In DNA form, the CDR3 reads TGTGCCAGCAGTCAAGGACTAGCGGGGGAGCAGTTCTTC. This sequence encodes CASSQGLAGEQFF.

The chain links TRBV5-6 to TRBJ2-1, with D perhaps assigned TRBD1 or TRBD2 (6 bases each). Trimming took off 4 bases at V and 0 bases at J, with 14 bases between the two ends. Germline values: CDR1 SGHDT, CDR2 YYEEEE. This CDR3 region has 16 residues. CDR3 amino acids: CASSAEQGLSYNEQFF. CDR3 bases: TGTGCCAGCAGCGCAGAACAGGGACTCTCCTACAATGAGCAGTTCTTC.

The rearrangement joins TRBV11-3 to TRBJ2-3; D remains ambiguous. Trimming cost V 5 bases and J 1 base, with 7 bases left between them. This CDR3 has 13 amino acids. CDR1 SGHNT and CDR2 YENEEA come from the germline V gene. The CDR3 DNA sequence: TGTGCCAGCAGCCATAGGGGCACAGATACGCAGTATTTT. Its translation: CASSHRGTDTQYF.